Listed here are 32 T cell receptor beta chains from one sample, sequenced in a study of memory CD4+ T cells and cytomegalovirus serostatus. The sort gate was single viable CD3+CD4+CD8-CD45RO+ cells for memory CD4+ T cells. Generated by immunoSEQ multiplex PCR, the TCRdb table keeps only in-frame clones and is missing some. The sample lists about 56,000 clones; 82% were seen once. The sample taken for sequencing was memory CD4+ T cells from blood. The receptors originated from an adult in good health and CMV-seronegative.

CDR3 nucleotides: TGTGCCAGCCCAACCTGGGGGCGAGGGGAGCAGTTCTTC. Translating gives CASPTWGRGEQFF. The chain employs TRBV11-3 and TRBJ2-1, with D maybe TRBD1 (6 bases). Trimming removed 8 bases from V and 10 bases from J, with 18 bases in between. Germline V gene lookup returns CDR1 SGHNT and CDR2 YENEEA. The CDR3 is 13 amino acids.

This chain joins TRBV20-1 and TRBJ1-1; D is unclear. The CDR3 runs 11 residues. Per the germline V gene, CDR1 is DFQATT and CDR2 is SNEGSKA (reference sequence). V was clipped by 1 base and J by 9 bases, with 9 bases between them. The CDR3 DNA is TGCAGTGCTAGAGGCAAGCTGAAAGCTTTCTTT. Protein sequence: CSARGKLKAFF.

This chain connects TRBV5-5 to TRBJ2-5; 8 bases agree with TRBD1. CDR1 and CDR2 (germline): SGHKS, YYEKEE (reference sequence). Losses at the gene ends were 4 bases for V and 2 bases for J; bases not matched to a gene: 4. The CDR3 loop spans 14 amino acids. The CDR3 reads CASSIRTGQETQYF. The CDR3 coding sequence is TGTGCCAGCAGCATAAGGACAGGGCAAGAGACCCAGTACTTC.

This CDR3 reads CASSREQLSGNTIYF. The CDR3 DNA reads as TGTGCCAGCAGCAGGGAACAATTATCTGGAAACACCATATATTTT. J is TRBJ1-3 and V is TRBV28, with a tentative D call TRBD1 (5 bases). The germline gives CDR1 MDHEN, CDR2 SYDVKM. There are 15 residues in the CDR3. Trimming took off 6 bases at V and 1 base at J, with 13 bases between the two ends.

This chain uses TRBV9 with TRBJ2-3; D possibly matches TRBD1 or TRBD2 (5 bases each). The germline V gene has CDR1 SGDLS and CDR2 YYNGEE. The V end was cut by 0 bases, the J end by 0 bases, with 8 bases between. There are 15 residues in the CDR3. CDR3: CASSVGGRSTDTQYF. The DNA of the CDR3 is TGTGCCAGCAGCGTAGGGGGACGAAGCACAGATACGCAGTATTTT.

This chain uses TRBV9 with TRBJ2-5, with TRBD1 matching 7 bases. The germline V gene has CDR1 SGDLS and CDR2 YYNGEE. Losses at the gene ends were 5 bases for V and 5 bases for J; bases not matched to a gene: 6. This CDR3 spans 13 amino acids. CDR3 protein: CASSRQGGETQYF. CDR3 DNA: TGTGCCAGCAGTAGACAGGGCGGGGAGACCCAGTACTTC.

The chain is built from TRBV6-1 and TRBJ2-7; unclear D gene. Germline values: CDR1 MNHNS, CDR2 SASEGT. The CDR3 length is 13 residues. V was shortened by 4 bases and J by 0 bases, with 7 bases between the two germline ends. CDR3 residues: CASSVDTSYEQYF. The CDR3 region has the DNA TGTGCCAGCAGTGTTGACACCTCCTACGAGCAGTACTTC.

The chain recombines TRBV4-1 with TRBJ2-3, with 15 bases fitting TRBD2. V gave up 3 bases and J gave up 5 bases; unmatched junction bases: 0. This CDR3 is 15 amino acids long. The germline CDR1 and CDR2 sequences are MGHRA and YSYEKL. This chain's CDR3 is CASSQGLAGGDTQYF. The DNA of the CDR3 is TGCGCCAGCAGCCAGGGACTAGCGGGGGGAGATACGCAGTATTTT.

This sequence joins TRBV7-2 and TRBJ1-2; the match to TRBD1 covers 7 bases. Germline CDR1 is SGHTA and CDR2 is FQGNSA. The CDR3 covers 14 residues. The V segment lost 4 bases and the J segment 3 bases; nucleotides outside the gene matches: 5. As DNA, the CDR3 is TGTGCCAGCAGCTATCGGACAGGCCACTATGGCTACACCTTC. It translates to CASSYRTGHYGYTF.

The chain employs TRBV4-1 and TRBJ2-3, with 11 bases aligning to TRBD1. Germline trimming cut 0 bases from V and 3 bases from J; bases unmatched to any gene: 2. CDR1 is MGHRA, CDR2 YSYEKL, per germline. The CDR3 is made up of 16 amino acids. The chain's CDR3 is CASSQDRDRGTDTQYF. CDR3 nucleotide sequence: TGCGCCAGCAGCCAAGACCGGGACAGGGGGACAGATACGCAGTATTTT.

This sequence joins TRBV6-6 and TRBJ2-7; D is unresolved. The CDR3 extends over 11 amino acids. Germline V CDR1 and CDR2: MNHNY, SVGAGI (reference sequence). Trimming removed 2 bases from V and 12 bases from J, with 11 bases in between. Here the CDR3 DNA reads TGTGCCAGCAGTTACAGACGGGTCACGTACTTC. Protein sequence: CASSYRRVTYF.

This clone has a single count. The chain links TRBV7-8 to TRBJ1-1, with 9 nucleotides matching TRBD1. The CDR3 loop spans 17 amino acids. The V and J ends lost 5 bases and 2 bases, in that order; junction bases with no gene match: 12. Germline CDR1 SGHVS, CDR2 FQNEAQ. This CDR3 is CASSRTDRGAGNTEAFF. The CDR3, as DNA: TGTGCCAGCAGCCGGACTGACAGGGGGGCGGGCAACACTGAAGCTTTCTTT. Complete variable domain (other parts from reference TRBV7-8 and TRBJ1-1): GAGVSQSPRYKVAKRGQDVALRCDPISGHVSLFWYQQALGQGPEFLTYFQNEAQLDKSGLPSDRFFAERPEGSVSTLKIQRTQQEDSAVYLCASSRTDRGAGNTEAFFGQGTRLTVV.

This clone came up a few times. The CDR3 DNA is TGTGCCAGCATCACCGGGACAGGGTTTCACAATGAGCAGTTCTTC. It codes for CASITGTGFHNEQFF. This chain connects TRBV2 to TRBJ2-1; 9 nucleotides agree with TRBD1. This CDR3 region has 15 residues. The V gene's germline CDR1 is SNHLY and CDR2 FYNNEI. Trimming removed 7 bases from V and 5 bases from J; junction bases left unmatched: 9.

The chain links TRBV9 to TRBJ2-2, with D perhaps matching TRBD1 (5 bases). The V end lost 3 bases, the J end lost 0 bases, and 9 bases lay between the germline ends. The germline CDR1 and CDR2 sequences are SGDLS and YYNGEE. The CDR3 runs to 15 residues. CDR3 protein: CASSAQGSNTGELFF. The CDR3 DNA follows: TGTGCCAGCAGCGCCCAGGGATCGAACACCGGGGAGCTGTTTTTT. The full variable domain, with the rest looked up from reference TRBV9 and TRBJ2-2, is DSGVTQTPKHLITATGQRVTLRCSPRSGDLSVYWYQQSLDQGLQFLIQYYNGEERAKGNILERFSAQQFPDLHSELNLSSLELGDSALYFCASSAQGSNTGELFFGEGSRLTVL.

CDR3 loop: CASSRTGGSYEQYF. Written as DNA, the CDR3 is TGTGCCAGTAGTAGGACAGGGGGGAGTTACGAGCAGTACTTC. The V gene is TRBV19, the J gene TRBJ2-7; 10 bases align to TRBD1. The J segment lost 4 bases and the V segment lost 4 bases, leaving 4 bases of the junction unmatched. The CDR3 extends over 14 amino acids. Germline V lookup: CDR1 LNHDA, CDR2 SQIVND (reference sequence). The variable domain in full, with the rest retrieved from reference TRBV19 and TRBJ2-7, is DGGITQSPKYLFRKEGQNVTLSCEQNLNHDAMYWYRQDPGQGLRLIYYSQIVNDFQKGDIAEGYSVSREKKESFPLTVTSAQKNPTAFYLCASSRTGGSYEQYFGPGTRLTVT.

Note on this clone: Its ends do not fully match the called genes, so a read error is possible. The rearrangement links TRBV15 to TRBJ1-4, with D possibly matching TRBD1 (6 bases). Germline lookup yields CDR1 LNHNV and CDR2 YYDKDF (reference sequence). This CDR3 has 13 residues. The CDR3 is CGTTMGTNEKLFF. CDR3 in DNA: TGTGGCACCACCATGGGGACAAATGAAAAACTGTTTTTT. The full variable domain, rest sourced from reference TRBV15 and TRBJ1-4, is DAMVIQNPRYQVTQFGKPVTLSCSQTLNHNVMYWYQQKSSQAPKLLFHYYDKDFNNEADTPDNFQSRRPNTSFCFLDIRSPGLGDTAMYLCGTTMGTNEKLFFGSGTQLSVL.

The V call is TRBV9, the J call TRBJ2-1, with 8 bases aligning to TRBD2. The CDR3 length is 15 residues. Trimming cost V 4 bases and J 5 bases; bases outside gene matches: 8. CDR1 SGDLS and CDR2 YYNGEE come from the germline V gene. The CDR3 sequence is CASSPRRGGNNEQFF. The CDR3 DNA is TGTGCCAGCAGCCCCCGCCGGGGGGGTAACAATGAGCAGTTCTTC.

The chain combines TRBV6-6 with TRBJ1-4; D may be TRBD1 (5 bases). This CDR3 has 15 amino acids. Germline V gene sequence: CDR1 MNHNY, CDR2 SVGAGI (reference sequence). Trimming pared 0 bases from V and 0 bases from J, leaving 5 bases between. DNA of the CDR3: TGTGCCAGCAGTTACTCGACAGCAACTAATGAAAAACTGTTTTTT. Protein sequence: CASSYSTATNEKLFF.

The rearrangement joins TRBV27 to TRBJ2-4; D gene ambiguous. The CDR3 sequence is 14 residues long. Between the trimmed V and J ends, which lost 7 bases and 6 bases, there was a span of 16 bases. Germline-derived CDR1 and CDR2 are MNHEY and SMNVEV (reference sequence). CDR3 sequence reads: CASTPPGLVNIQYF. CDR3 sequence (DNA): TGTGCCAGCACCCCTCCCGGTCTAGTAAACATTCAGTACTTC.

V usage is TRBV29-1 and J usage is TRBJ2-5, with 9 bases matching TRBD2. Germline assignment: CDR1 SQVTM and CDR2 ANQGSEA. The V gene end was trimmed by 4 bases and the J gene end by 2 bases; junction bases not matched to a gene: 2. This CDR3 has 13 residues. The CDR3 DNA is TGCAGCGTTGTCCTAGCGGGGCAAGAGACCCAGTACTTC. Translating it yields CSVVLAGQETQYF.

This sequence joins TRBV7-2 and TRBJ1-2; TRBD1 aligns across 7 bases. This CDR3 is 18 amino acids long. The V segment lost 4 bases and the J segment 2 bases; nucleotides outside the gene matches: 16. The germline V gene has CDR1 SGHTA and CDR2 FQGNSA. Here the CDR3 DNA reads TGTGCCAGCAGCTCACTACGGGACAGAACCTTAAGAAACTATGGCTACACCTTC. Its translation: CASSSLRDRTLRNYGYTF.

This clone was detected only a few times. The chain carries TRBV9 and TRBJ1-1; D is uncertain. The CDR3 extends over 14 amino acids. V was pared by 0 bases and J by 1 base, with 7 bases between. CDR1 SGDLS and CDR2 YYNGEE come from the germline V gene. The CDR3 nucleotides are TGTGCCAGCAGCGTAGTGCCCGGGAACACTGAAGCTTTCTTT. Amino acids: CASSVVPGNTEAFF.

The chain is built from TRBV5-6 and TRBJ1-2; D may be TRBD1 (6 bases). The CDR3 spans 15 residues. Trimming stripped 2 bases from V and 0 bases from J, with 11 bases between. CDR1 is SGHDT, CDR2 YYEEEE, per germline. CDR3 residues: CASSFGQRSNYGYTF. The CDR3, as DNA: TGTGCCAGCAGCTTCGGACAGAGATCTAACTATGGCTACACCTTC. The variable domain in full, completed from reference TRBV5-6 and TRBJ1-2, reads DAGVTQSPTHLIKTRGQQVTLRCSPKSGHDTVSWYQQALGQGPQFIFQYYEEEERQRGNFPDRFSGHQFPNYSSELNVNALLLGDSALYLCASSFGQRSNYGYTFGSGTRLTVV.

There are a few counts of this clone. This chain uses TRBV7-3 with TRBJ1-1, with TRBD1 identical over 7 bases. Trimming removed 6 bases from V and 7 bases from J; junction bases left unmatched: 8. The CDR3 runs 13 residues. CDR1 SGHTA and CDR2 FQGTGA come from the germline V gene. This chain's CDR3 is CASRPGQDGEAFF. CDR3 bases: TGTGCCAGCAGACCAGGACAGGACGGTGAAGCTTTCTTT.

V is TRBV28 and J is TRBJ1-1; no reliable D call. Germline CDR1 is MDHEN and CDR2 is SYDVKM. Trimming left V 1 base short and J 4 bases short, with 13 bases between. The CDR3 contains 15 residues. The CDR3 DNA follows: TGTGCCAGCAGTTTATTCAGCGTGGTTGGCACTGAAGCTTTCTTT. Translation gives CASSLFSVVGTEAFF.

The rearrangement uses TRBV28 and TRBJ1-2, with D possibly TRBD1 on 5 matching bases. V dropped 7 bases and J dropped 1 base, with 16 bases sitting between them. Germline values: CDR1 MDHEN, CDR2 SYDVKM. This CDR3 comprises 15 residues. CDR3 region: CASTPQVGGNYGYTF. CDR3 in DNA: TGTGCCAGCACCCCACAGGTCGGCGGTAACTATGGCTACACCTTC.

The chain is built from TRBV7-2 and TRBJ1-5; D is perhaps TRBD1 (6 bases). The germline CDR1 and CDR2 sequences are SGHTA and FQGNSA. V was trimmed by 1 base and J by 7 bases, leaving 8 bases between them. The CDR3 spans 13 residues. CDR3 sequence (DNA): TGTGCCAGCAGCTTAGTACAGGGACAGCCCCAGCATTTT. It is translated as CASSLVQGQPQHF.

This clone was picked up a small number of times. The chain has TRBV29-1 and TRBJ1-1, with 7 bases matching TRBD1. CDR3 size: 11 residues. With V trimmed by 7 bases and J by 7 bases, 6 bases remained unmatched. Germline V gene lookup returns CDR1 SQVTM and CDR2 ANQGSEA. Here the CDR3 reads CSGQGLSEAFF. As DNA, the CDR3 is TGCAGCGGACAGGGTCTTAGTGAAGCTTTCTTT.

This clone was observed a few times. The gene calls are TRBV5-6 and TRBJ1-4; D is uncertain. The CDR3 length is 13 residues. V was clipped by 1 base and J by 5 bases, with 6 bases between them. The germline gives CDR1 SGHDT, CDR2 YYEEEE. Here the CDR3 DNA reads TGTGCCAGCAGCTTGCCCACCAATGAAAAACTGTTTTTT. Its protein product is CASSLPTNEKLFF.

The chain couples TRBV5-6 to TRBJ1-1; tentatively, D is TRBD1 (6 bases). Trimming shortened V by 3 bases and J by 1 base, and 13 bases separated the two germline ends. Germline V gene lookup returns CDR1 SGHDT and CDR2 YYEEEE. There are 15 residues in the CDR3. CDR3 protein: CASSWGGLGNTEAFF. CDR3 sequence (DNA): TGTGCCAGCAGCTGGGGGGGGCTCGGGAACACTGAAGCTTTCTTT.

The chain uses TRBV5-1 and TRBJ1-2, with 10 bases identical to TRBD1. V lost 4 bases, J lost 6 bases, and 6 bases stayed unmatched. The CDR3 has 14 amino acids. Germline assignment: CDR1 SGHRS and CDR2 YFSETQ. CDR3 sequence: CASSRDRGKDGYTF. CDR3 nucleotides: TGCGCCAGCAGCCGGGACAGGGGAAAGGATGGCTACACCTTC. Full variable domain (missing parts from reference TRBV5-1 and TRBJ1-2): KAGVTQTPRYLIKTRGQQVTLSCSPISGHRSVSWYQQTPGQGLQFLFEYFSETQRNKGNFPGRFSGRQFSNSRSEMNVSTLELGDSALYLCASSRDRGKDGYTFGSGTRLTVV.

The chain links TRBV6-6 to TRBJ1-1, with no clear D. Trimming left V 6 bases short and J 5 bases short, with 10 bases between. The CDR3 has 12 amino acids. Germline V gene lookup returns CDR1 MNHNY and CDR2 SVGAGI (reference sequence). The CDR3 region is CASSEVRTEAFF. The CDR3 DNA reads TGTGCCAGCAGCGAGGTGAGGACTGAAGCTTTCTTT.